This T cell receptor (beta chain) was captured in a study of CD8 T cells in ankylosing spondylitis. General study results and limits: One TCR beta motif, made up of about 8 highly homologous variants, appeared characteristic of ankylosing spondylitis blood.

For TCR beta, libraries came from quantitative 5'-RACE with molecular barcodes. TCRdb analysed the 5' RACE reads with MiXCR anew, one entry per CDR3 protein. The sample has around 770,000 distinct CDR3 sequences; roughly 12% are singletons. Many counts were recorded for this clonotype. Its antigen remains unidentified. CDR1 SQVTM and CDR2 ANQGSEA come from the germline V gene. Trimming pared 4 bases from V and 4 bases from J, leaving 13 bases between. This CDR3 is built from 14 residues. This clonotype was obtained from a male donor with ankylosing spondylitis. V gene TRBV29-1 combines with J gene TRBJ2-2; possible D gene TRBD1, 6 bases. Sample: blood, either unsorted or a sorted T cell fraction (not recorded which). The DNA of the CDR3 is TGCAGCGTTGGGGCAGGGGTAGGCACCGGGGAGCTGTTTTTT. It codes for CSVGAGVGTGELFF.